Below, one T cell receptor beta chain is given with its context. Antigen unknown. Profiled with immunoSEQ multiplex PCR; TCRdb holds only in-frame clones, not every one. The sample carries around 14,000 clones, about four fifths recorded once. The source of the sample is a study of PD-1 blockade in mismatch repair-deficient tumors. Regarding time point: 10-day in vitro stimulation with candidate neoantigen peptide 5. Germline lookup yields CDR1 MDHEN and CDR2 SYDVKM. V shed 6 bases, J shed 0 bases, and the junction held 5 bases outside the gene matches. The CDR3 is made up of 15 amino acids. Study-wide results and limits: Tumor-resident clones, often undetectable pretreatment in blood, expanded then contracted after pembrolizumab.

The chain has TRBV28 and TRBJ2-1, with 7 bases identical to TRBD2. The sequence came from an adult with mismatch repair-deficient cancer. This specimen consisted of cells cultured in vitro, obtained from a patient treated with pembrolizumab. The CDR3: CASRRTSVSYNEQFF. The CDR3 DNA reads as TGTGCCAGCAGACGAACTAGCGTCTCCTACAATGAGCAGTTCTTC.